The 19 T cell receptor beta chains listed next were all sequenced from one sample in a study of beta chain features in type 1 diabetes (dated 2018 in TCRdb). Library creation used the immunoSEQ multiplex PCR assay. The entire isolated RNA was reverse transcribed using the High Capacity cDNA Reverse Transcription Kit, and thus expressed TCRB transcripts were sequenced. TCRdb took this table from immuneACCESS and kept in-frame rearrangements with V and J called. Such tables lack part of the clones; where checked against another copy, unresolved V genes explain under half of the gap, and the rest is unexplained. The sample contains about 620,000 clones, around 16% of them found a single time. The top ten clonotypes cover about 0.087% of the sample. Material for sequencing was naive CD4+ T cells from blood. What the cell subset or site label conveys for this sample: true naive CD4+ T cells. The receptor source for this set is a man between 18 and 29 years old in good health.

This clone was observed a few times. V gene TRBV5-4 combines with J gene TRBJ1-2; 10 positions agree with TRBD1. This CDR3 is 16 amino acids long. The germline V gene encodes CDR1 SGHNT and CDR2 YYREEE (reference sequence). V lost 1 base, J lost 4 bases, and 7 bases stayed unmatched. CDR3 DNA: TGTGCCAGCAGCTTGCCGGGACAGGGGCAACCCTATGGCTACACCTTC. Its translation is CASSLPGQGQPYGYTF.

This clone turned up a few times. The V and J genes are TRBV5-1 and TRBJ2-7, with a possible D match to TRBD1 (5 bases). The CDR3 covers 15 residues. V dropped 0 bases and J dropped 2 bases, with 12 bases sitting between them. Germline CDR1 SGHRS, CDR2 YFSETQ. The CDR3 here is CASSLVPRVTYEQYF. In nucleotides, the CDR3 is TGCGCCAGCAGCTTGGTTCCCAGGGTGACCTACGAGCAGTACTTC.

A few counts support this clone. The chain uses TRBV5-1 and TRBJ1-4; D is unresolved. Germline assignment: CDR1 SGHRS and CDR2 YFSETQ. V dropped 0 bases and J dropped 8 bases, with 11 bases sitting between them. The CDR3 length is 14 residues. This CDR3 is CASSLDAVTEKLFF. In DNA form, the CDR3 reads TGCGCCAGCAGCTTGGATGCAGTGACCGAAAAACTGTTTTTT.

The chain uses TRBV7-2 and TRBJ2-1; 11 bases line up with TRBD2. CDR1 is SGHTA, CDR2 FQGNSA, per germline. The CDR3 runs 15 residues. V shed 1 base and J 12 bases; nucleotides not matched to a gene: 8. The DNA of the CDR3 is TGTGCCAGCAGCTTAGGAGTAGCGGGAGGGTTTGCGCAGTTCTTC. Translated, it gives CASSLGVAGGFAQFF.

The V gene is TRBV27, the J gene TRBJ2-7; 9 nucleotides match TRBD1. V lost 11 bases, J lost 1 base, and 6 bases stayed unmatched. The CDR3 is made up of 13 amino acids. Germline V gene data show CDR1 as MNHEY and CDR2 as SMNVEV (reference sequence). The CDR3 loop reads CAVRDRVSYEQYF. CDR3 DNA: TGTGCCGTCAGGGACAGGGTTTCCTACGAGCAGTACTTC.

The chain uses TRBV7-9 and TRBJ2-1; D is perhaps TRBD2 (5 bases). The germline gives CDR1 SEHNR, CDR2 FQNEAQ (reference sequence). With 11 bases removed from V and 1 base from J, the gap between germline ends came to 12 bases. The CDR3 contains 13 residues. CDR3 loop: CASTSGSYNEQFF. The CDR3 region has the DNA TGTGCCTCCACAAGCGGATCCTACAATGAGCAGTTCTTC.

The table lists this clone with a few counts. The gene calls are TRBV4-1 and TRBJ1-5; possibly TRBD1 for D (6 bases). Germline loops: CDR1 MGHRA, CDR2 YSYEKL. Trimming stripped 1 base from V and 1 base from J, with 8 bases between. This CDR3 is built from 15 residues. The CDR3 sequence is CASSQGGQSNQPQHF. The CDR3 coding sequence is TGCGCCAGCAGCCAAGGAGGACAGAGCAATCAGCCCCAGCATTTT.

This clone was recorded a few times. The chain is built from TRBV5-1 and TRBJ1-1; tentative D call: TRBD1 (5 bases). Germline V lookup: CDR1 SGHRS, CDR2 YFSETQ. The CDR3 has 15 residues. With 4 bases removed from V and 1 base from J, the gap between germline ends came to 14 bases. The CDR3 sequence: CASSRQGMGNTEAFF. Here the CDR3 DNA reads TGCGCCAGCAGCCGGCAGGGAATGGGGAACACTGAAGCTTTCTTT.

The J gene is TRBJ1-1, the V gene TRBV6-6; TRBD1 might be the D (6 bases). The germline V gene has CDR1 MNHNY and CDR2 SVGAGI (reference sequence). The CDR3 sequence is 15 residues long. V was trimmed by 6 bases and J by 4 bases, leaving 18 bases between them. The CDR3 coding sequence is TGTGCCAGCAGCCCCAAAGGGACGGGGGCCACTGAAGCTTTCTTT. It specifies CASSPKGTGATEAFF.

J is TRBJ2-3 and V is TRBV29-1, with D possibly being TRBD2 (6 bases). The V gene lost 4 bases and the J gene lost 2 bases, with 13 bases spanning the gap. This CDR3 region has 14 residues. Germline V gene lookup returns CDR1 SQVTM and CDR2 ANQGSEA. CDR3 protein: CSVVPGLHTDTQYF. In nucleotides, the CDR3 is TGCAGCGTTGTACCGGGACTGCACACAGATACGCAGTATTTT.

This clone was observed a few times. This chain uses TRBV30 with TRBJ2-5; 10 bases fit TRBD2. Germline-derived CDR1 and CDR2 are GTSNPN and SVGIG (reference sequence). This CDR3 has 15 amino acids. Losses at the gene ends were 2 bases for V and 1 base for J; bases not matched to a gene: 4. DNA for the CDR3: TGTGCCTGGAGTCCGGGACTAGCGCCCCAAGAGACCCAGTACTTC. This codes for CAWSPGLAPQETQYF.

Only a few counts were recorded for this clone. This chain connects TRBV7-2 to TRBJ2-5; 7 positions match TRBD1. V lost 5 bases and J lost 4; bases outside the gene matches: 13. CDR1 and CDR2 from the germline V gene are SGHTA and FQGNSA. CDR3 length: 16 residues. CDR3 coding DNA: TGTGCCAGCAGCCCCAGGGACGGTTCAGGGGGAGAGACCCAGTACTTC. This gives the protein CASSPRDGSGGETQYF.

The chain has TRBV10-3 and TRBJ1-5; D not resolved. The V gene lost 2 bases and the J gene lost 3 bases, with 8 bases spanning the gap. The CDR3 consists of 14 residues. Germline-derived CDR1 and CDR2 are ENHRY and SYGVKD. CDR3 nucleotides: TGTGCCATCAGTGAGGATACATTCAATCAGCCCCAGCATTTT. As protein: CAISEDTFNQPQHF.

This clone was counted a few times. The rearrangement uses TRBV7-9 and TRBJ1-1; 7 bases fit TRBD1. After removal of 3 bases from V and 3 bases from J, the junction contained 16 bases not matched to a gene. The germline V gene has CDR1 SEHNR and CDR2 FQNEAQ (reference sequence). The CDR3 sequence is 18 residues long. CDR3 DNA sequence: TGTGCCAGCAGCTTCCCTCCGGGGGGACAGATCAGGGACACTGAAGCTTTCTTT. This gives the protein CASSFPPGGQIRDTEAFF.

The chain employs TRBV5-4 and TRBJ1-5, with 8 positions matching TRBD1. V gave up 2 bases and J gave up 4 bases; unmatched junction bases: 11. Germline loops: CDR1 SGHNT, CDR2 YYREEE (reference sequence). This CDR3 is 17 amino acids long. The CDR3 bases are TGTGCCAGCAGCTTAGTCCAGGGGGCAGATAGGAATCAGCCCCAGCATTTT. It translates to CASSLVQGADRNQPQHF. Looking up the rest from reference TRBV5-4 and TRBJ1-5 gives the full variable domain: ETGVTQSPTHLIKTRGQQVTLRCSSQSGHNTVSWYQQALGQGPQFIFQYYREEENGRGNFPPRFSGLQFPNYSSELNVNALELDDSALYLCASSLVQGADRNQPQHFGDGTRLSIL.

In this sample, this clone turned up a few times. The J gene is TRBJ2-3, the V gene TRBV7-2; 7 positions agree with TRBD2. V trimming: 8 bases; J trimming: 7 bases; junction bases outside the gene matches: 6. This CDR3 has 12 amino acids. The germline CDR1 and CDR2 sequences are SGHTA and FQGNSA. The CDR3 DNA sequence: TGTGCCAGCGGGAGCGGGATGTATACGCAGTATTTT. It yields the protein CASGSGMYTQYF.

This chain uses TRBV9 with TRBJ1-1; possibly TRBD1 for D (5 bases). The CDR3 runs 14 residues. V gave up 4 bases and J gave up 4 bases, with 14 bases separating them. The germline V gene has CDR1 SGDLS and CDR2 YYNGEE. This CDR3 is CASSTLGASTEAFF. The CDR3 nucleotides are TGTGCCAGCAGCACCCTCGGGGCGAGCACTGAAGCTTTCTTT.

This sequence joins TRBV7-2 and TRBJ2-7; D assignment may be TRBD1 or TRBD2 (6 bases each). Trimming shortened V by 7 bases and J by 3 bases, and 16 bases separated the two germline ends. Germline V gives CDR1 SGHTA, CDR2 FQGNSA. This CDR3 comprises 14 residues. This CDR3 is CASTPPGGNYEQYF. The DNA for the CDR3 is TGTGCCAGCACCCCGCCCGGGGGCAACTACGAGCAGTACTTC.

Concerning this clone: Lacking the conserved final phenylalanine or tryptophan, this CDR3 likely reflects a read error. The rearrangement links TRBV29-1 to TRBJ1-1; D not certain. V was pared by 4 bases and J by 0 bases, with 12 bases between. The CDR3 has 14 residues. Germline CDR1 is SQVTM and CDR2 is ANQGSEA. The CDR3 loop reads CSVVGQRLNTEAFL. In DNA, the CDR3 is TGCAGCGTTGTTGGCCAGAGATTGAACACTGAAGCTTTCCTT.